This T cell receptor beta chain originates from a study of cytomegalovirus exposure and HLA in healthy donors (dated by TCRdb to the late 2010s). Looking at the study overall: An earlier analysis of some 500 of the donors reported approximately 270 Gb of sequence data and around 120 million unique TCR beta sequences from 150 million to 200 million T cells. About 280 gigabases of sequencing data and roughly 80 million unique TCR sequences made up an early release that covered approximately 700 HLA-typed donors. Of the approximately 400 genotyped donors, 65% to 90% were placed in the genetic ancestry cluster associated with self-reported Caucasian donors. The study aimed to test whether cataloging public T cell receptors could reveal signatures of past pathogen exposure. The T cell repertoires of several hundred subjects were profiled by immunosequencing and related to cytomegalovirus serostatus. In addition to the first cohort of roughly 700 subjects, a separate validation cohort of 130 or so different subjects was used. To predict cytomegalovirus infection status, the study brought together high-throughput TCR immunosequencing, statistical association of individual TCRs with disease status, and machine learning. To study patterns of TCR occurrence, a later analysis re-analyzed previously published TCR beta repertoires from around 670 donors and added high-resolution HLA genotyping. The later analysis used no new phenotypic data to find candidate immune exposures, relying instead on TCR beta sequences and their occurrence across donors. To decide whether each TCR beta V gene segment behaved as functional or pseudogenic, an earlier analysis of approximately 600 of the donors relied on high-throughput TCR beta sequencing. Alongside the repertoire data, information on donor age, sex, ethnicity and CMV serostatus was compiled. In a later genetic analysis, genome-wide SNP genotypes for about 55% of the 666 donors were used, and that subset was treated as a discovery cohort. Every discovery cohort repertoire had been produced on one sequencing platform. HLA typing included class I and class II loci at four-digit resolution. Typing coverage varied by locus: about 629-630 donors for A, B, C, DRB1 and DQB1; roughly 510 for DQA1; approximately 610 for DPA1; fewer than 480 for DPB1. A handful of DR-DQ haplotypes were handled as single units for association and clustering because linkage in the cohort was strong. Across approximately 420 genotyped donors of the cohort, an average of approximately 240,000 unique TCR beta nucleotide sequences per donor were sequenced, and roughly 17% of those sequences were non-productive.

Here is what the overall study found, with its caveats: Correlated functional status among segregating V segments might reflect linkage disequilibrium, but an unknown experimental factor could not be ruled out. HLA typing was unavailable for some donors at each locus, so association tests used only the typed subset. When HLA alleles, especially DR and DQ, strongly co-occurred, TCR associations were difficult to assign to individual alleles. Most TCR sequences were observed very rarely across donors, whereas some public TCRs were present in many individuals. The classifier was reported to diagnose cytomegalovirus status with high specificity and sensitivity in both the original and validation cohorts. A further reported finding was that TCR beta sequences accurately predicted the HLA-A and HLA-B alleles for most subjects in the first cohort. Because the 87-base-pair reads could not distinguish some IMGT-functional V segments, including TRBV6-2 and TRBV6-3, those segments were excluded. Presence/absence analyses assumed roughly uniform sequencing depth across donors, an assumption that may not hold. In an earlier analysis of about 600 of the donors, most TCR beta V segments appeared in productive rearrangements about 90% or about 30% of the time, broadly matching IMGT annotations. Most CMV-associated TCR beta chains appeared to be HLA-restricted in a later analysis, and the HLA associations seemed to be driven largely by CMV exposure. According to a later analysis, parvovirus B19, influenza, CMV and Epstein-Barr virus appeared linked to several top co-occurrence clusters. Specific HLA alleles were associated with some 15,000 TCR beta sequences at a false discovery rate of 0.05 in a later analysis. According to a later analysis, TCR association rates differed among HLA loci, with DRB1 alleles showing the most associated TCRs and HLA-C alleles showing the fewest. The only immune exposure information available for the cohort was CMV serostatus. V-gene and J-gene trimming of TCR beta chains was associated with a missense DCLRE1C variant in a later genetic analysis, and the association was replicated in an independent cohort. In vitro tests confirmed that a few of the cytomegalovirus-associated TCR beta chains recognize cytomegalovirus antigens. Seventeen rarely observed V segments, including chromosome 9 orphons, were excluded from the earlier analysis of several hundred of the donors because counts were too low. Compared with the roughly 700-donor mean, donors in an Asian-associated ancestry cluster had fewer N-insertions in productive TCRs, according to a later genetic analysis. In a later analysis, HLA-associated TCR beta chains showed more clonal expansion and lower generation probabilities than non-associated chains that were equally common. The authors suggested that the approach could potentially be extended to other disease states and immunological phenotypes. A cluster of highly shared sequence variants was judged likely to be a technical artifact of the sequencing pipeline. Only TCR beta chains were sequenced in this cohort, and the absence of alpha or paired-chain data limited detectable features. A total of 150 to 200 TCR beta chains were listed by the study as associated with cytomegalovirus.

In total, just over 650 healthy bone marrow donors made up the cohort. At the time of sampling, all cohort members were nominally healthy, though unrecorded immune exposures were likely present. The donor tested CMV seronegative and was one of the 352 seronegative cohort members. A peripheral blood sample was provided by each donor, and peripheral blood mononuclear cells were used for TCR beta sequencing. Genomic DNA was extracted from the blood cell samples with the Qiagen DNeasy Blood Extraction Kit. This clone was seen a few times. Its antigen remains unidentified. No quality values exist for individual bases; no much larger clone is one base distant. There are 16 amino acids in the CDR3, from cysteine to phenylalanine inclusive. The read is trimmed to its CDR3 DNA, 48 bases read in frame from base 1. Trimmed from V: 4 bases; trimmed from J: 2 bases; junction bases lacking a gene match: 3. CDR1 and CDR2, per the germline V gene, are SGDLS and YYNGEE.

Receptors were amplified or captured by the immunoSEQ multiplex PCR assay. For the multiplex PCR, a mixture combining 60 forward primers for TCR Vbeta segments and 13 reverse primers for TCR Jbeta segments was used. A multiplex PCR assay on genomic DNA amplified the CDR3 region of rearranged TCR beta genes. Amplified TCR beta libraries were sequenced as 87-base-pair reads on the Illumina HiSeq System. As for the original processing: In a later analysis, 77 million or so unique TCR beta chains were counted across the 500 to 700 repertoires, and roughly 11 million of these chains were shared by at least two donors. To remove PCR and sequencing errors, raw reads were error-corrected and collapsed into unique sequences using a nearest-neighbor algorithm that merged closely related sequences. CDR3 sequences were aligned to IMGT reference sequences to assign V, D and J gene segments. For a sequence to be retained, a match of at least six nucleotides to both a V gene segment and a J gene segment was required. Rearrangements were classified as productive when the CDR3 lacked stop codons and remained in frame with V and J, and all other rearrangements were classified as non-productive. Following IMGT convention, CDR3 was defined as the stretch from the second conserved V-encoded cysteine to the conserved J-encoded phenylalanine. In an earlier analysis of more than 550 of the donors, sequences lacking an unambiguous match to a single V gene segment were excluded. In an earlier analysis of several hundred of the donors, V segments were called functional above 56.7% productive rearrangements and were called segregating when the between-donor standard deviation exceeded 5%. A statistical classification framework was built for diagnosing cytomegalovirus status from the catalog of TCR beta chain sequences. In a later analysis, TCR nucleotide sequences were compared against IMGT/GENE-DB human TR gene sequences so that V and J genes could be assigned. In a later analysis, CDR3 sequences and most-parsimonious VDJ recombination scenarios were assigned using the TCRdist pipeline. In a later analysis, each TCR beta chain was defined by its CDR3 amino acid sequence together with its V-gene family, and reads without a unique V-gene family were excluded. To address suspected cross-contamination and a sequencing artifact, a later analysis removed over 500 highly shared, low-generation-probability nucleotide sequences. In a later analysis, a clonal expansion index for each public chain was calculated from normalized within-repertoire ranks of inferred template counts. In a later analysis, generation probabilities were computed with a VDJ recombination model fitted to out-of-frame rearrangements, and the resulting probabilities were checked against IGoR. In a later analysis, TCR-TCR, TCR-HLA and TCR-CMV co-occurrence was scored with hypergeometric tests, and a repertoire-size bias correction was applied to TCR pairs. A later analysis estimated false discovery rates by permuting HLA or CMV assignments 20 times. In a later analysis, co-occurring TCRs were grouped with DBSCAN, and TCRdist sequence similarity was added when clustering was performed within HLA-allele-positive subsets. Repertoires with fewer than 30,000 or more than 120,000 public chains were left out of co-occurrence clustering, as were five repertoires with anomalous nucleotide sharing. As stored in TCRdb, this immuneACCESS dataset retains in-frame rearrangements with V and J assigned. A fraction of the clones does not appear; measured against another copy, unresolved V genes explain less than half of the discrepancy, and the remainder lacks a known reason. V and J calls and clone size are copied from that table; D and trimming were computed from the DNA. Within this sample are fewer than 250,000 clones, with roughly 79% of them counted one time only. Less than 2% of the sample is in the top ten clones.

Sequenced sample: PBMCs. The TCR was taken from a male donor in good health and CMV-seronegative. The rearranged chain carries TRBV9 and TRBJ2-3, and TRBD2 matches 14 of the central bases. The CDR3: CASSPGLAGDTDTQYF. The nucleotide sequence is given as TGTGCCAGCAGCCCGGGACTAGCGGGGGACACAGATACGCAGTATTTT.